This T cell receptor (beta chain) was recorded in a study of blood T cell repertoires in COVID-19. Study context: Samples representing acute and convalescent COVID-19 were sourced from the United States, Italy and Spain. T cells, B-cell-depleted T cells, or PBMCs provided the cDNA or gDNA that served as material.

Germline V gene sequence: CDR1 LNHDA, CDR2 SQIVND (reference sequence). V lost 3 bases, J lost 2 bases, and 16 bases lay in between. The CDR3 sequence is 16 residues long. As handled by the study authors: Amplification of reference gene primers was used by the study to estimate nucleated cell counts. Assay: immunoSEQ multiplex PCR; the TCRdb copy retains only in-frame clones and omits some. The V and J calls and the clone size are those of that table, but D and trimming were determined from the DNA. Of 88,000 or so clones listed, 65% to 90% are singletons. The sequenced sample was peripheral blood. The chain combines TRBV19 with TRBJ1-1; D possibly corresponds to TRBD1 (6 bases). The origin of this receptor is a man in his fifties or sixties with acute or convalescent COVID-19. CDR3 DNA sequence: TGTGCCAGTAGTATGAGAGGGGGTGGTACAAACACTGAAGCTTTCTTT. It specifies CASSMRGGGTNTEAFF.